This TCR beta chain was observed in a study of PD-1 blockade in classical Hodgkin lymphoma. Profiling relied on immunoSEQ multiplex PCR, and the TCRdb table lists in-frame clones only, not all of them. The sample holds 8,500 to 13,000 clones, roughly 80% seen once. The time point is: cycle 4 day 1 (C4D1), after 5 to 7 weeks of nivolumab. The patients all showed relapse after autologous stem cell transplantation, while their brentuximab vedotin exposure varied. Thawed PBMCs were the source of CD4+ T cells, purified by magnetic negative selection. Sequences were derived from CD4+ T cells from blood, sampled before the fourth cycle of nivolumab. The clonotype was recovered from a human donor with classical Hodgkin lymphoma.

CDR3 DNA sequence: TGCAGCCATGAGACGGCGGGCTCCTACAATGAGCAGTTCTTC. Translation: CSHETAGSYNEQFF. This sequence joins TRBV29-1 and TRBJ2-1; TRBD2 might be the D (5 bases). Deletions cut 8 bases from V and 0 bases from J, with 14 bases between. The CDR3 consists of 14 residues. From germline, CDR1 is SQVTM and CDR2 ANQGSEA.